This TCR beta chain was sequenced for a study of T cell responses to AZD1222 COVID-19 vaccine. Background on the study: Pooled samples include second doses given at about 4 or 12 weeks.

V lost 0 bases to trimming and J lost 4 bases; unmatched junction nucleotides: 0. From germline, CDR1 is GTSNPN and CDR2 SVGIG (reference sequence). CDR3 size: 13 residues. A note on this clone: Its target is unknown. The same CDR3 arises from other DNA sequences in this sample as well.

The assay was immunoSEQ multiplex PCR, and TCRdb's table has in-frame clones only and misses some. This sample has 99,000 or so clones; about nine tenths occur once, and the top ten carry about 17%. Findings of the study overall: White British donors predominated, females outnumbered males, and clonal diversity was possibly underestimated. No day 14 peak samples; only post-peak repertoires were characterized. Vaccine-related CD4 TCRs covered spike, predominating at 160-218 and 743-854.

The source was peripheral blood, collected on day 0 of AZD1222 vaccination. This clonotype originated in an adult in good health. J is TRBJ1-2 and V is TRBV30; 9 nucleotides match TRBD1. The CDR3 nucleotides read TGTGCCTGGAGTGTGACAGGGGGCTATGGCTACACCTTC. This encodes CAWSVTGGYGYTF. Full variable domain (missing parts from reference TRBV30 and TRBJ1-2): SQTIHQWPATLVQPVGSPLSLECTVEGTSNPNLYWYRQAAGRGLQLLFYSVGIGQISSEVPQNLSASRPQDRQFILSSKKLLLSDSGFYLCAWSVTGGYGYTFGSGTRLTVV.